The 9 T cell receptor beta chains below were found in one sample sequenced in a study of T cell changes during pregnancy in multiple sclerosis. The repertoire was sequenced with immunoSEQ multiplex PCR; TCRdb's copy has only in-frame clones and lacks some. The table has fewer than 85,000 clones, about 88% seen once. The sample here was peripheral blood, taken before pregnancy. These receptors were collected from a female donor with multiple sclerosis, enrolled in a pregnancy study.

This chain connects TRBV7-2 to TRBJ2-7; weak D call: TRBD1 (6 bases). Germline V lookup: CDR1 SGHTA, CDR2 FQGNSA. The CDR3 runs 14 residues. The ends were cut back, 2 bases at V and 5 bases at J, with 13 bases in the middle. CDR3 DNA sequence: TGTGCCAGCAGCTTAATGCAGGGGAGCCACGAGCAGTACTTC. It translates to CASSLMQGSHEQYF.

The chain carries TRBV6-5 and TRBJ2-2, with 7 bases aligning to TRBD1. V shed 4 bases and J 5 bases; nucleotides not matched to a gene: 7. The CDR3 length is 15 residues. The germline V gene has CDR1 MNHEY and CDR2 SVGAGI. For the CDR3, the DNA is TGTGCCAGCAGTTGGACAGGTCCTCGAACCGGGGAGCTGTTTTTT. This encodes CASSWTGPRTGELFF.

This clone was seen just once. The chain links TRBV7-8 to TRBJ2-7, with 7 bases fitting TRBD1. The V segment lost 4 bases and the J segment 1 base; nucleotides outside the gene matches: 7. Looked up from germline, CDR1 is SGHVS and CDR2 is FQNEAQ. CDR3 length equals 15 residues. In DNA, the CDR3 is TGTGCCAGCAGCTCCGCCAGGACAGGTTCCTACGAGCAGTACTTC. Protein product: CASSSARTGSYEQYF.

This clone was detected once. The chain couples TRBV5-1 to TRBJ2-5; the match to TRBD2 covers 7 bases. The CDR3 runs to 13 residues. Germline loops: CDR1 SGHRS, CDR2 YFSETQ. The V segment lost 3 bases and the J segment 5 bases; nucleotides outside the gene matches: 4. The CDR3 is CASSSGSGETQYF. The DNA for the CDR3 is TGCGCCAGCAGCTCGGGTAGCGGGGAGACCCAGTACTTC.

The CDR3 nucleotides are TGTGCCAGCAGTCAAGAGGGGGCGCGGGCAAATCAGCCCCAGCATTTT. Protein sequence: CASSQEGARANQPQHF. The J gene is TRBJ1-5, the V gene TRBV25-1, with 7 bases aligning to TRBD1. J gave up 4 bases and V 5 bases, and 11 bases lay outside the gene matches. Germline V gene sequence: CDR1 MGHDK, CDR2 SYGVNS. The CDR3 consists of 16 residues.

This chain joins TRBV28 and TRBJ2-7; TRBD1 is a possible D gene (5 bases). Trimming pared 8 bases from V and 2 bases from J, leaving 13 bases between. Germline lookup yields CDR1 MDHEN and CDR2 SYDVKM. There are 13 residues in the CDR3. The CDR3 region is CASLKGQAYEQYF. The CDR3 DNA reads TGTGCCAGCCTTAAGGGGCAGGCCTACGAGCAGTACTTC.

The chain is built from TRBV19 and TRBJ1-1; D gene unclear. The germline V and J ends were trimmed by 3 bases and 8 bases, with 7 bases remaining between them. This CDR3 has 11 residues. Germline assignment: CDR1 LNHDA and CDR2 SQIVND (reference sequence). The CDR3 region is CASSMGGEAFF. Here the CDR3 DNA reads TGTGCCAGTAGTATGGGAGGAGAAGCTTTCTTT.

The rearrangement uses TRBV6-1 and TRBJ2-7, with TRBD2 matching 7 bases. Germline V gene data show CDR1 as MNHNS and CDR2 as SASEGT. V gave up 3 bases and J gave up 0 bases; unmatched junction bases: 8. This CDR3 region has 16 residues. As DNA, the CDR3 is TGTGCCAGCAGTGATTCGTCCGGGGGGATCTCCTACGAGCAGTACTTC. It encodes CASSDSSGGISYEQYF.

The chain recombines TRBV6-1 with TRBJ2-2; 11 bases are a match to TRBD2. Trimming took 7 bases from V and 4 from J; bases not matched to a gene: 5. Per germline, CDR1 MNHNS and CDR2 SASEGT. The CDR3 loop spans 15 amino acids. CDR3 residues: CASIHSGGATGELFF. As DNA, the CDR3 is TGTGCCAGCATCCATAGCGGGGGGGCCACCGGGGAGCTGTTTTTT.